These T cell receptor beta chains were read from a single sample in a study of cytomegalovirus exposure and HLA in healthy donors. Sequencing was performed with immunoSEQ multiplex PCR; in TCRdb, only in-frame clones are kept and a portion is missing. The sample holds under 150,000 clones, about 78% seen once. Sequencing input: PBMCs. The source of these receptors is a male donor in good health and CMV-seronegative. Each CDR3 is given with its conserved first and last residue. A D gene is named only where the DNA matches it firmly. A row's size may be missing; if present it is once, few, many or a size class.

size	D	V	J	DNA	CDR3
NA	TRBD1	TRBV4-1	TRBJ2-2	TGCGCCAGCAGCTCGTGGACAGGGAACACCGGGGAGCTGTTTTTT	CASSSWTGNTGELFF
NA	NA	TRBV25-1	TRBJ1-1	TGTGCCAGCAGATCAGACTCTCTAACTGAAGCTTTCTTT	CASRSDSLTEAFF
NA	TRBD1	TRBV6-6	TRBJ2-2	TGTGCCACCAGGGGACAGGCCTTCACCGGGGAGCTGTTTTTT	CATRGQAFTGELFF
NA	NA	TRBV5-1	TRBJ2-2	TGCGCCAGCAGCTTGCCCCTACCCGGGGAGCTGTTTTTT	CASSLPLPGELFF
NA	NA	TRBV4-1	TRBJ1-2	TGCGCCAGCAGCCAAGTTCTGTCCAGGGGCTATGGCTACACCTTC	CASSQVLSRGYGYTF
NA	NA	TRBV25-1	TRBJ1-5	TGTGCCAGCAGTGAATCCGGGACAAGGTGGCATTTT	CASSESGTRWHF
NA	TRBD2	TRBV13	TRBJ2-5	TGTGCCAGCAGTTCAACTAGCGGGCAAGAGACCCAGTACTTC	CASSSTSGQETQYF
NA	NA	TRBV5-6	TRBJ2-7	TGTGCCAGCACCCTCTTGCAGGGGAAGTACGAGCAGTACTTC	CASTLLQGKYEQYF
NA	NA	TRBV11-3	TRBJ2-3	TGTGCCAGCAGCCCCCTCGAGTCCACAGATACGCAGTATTTT	CASSPLESTDTQYF
NA	TRBD1	TRBV9	TRBJ1-2	TGTGCCAGCAGCGGCACAGGGGACGGCTACACCTTC	CASSGTGDGYTF
NA	NA	TRBV4-2	TRBJ2-5	TGTGCCAGCAGCTTGGCAGGGTCTCACTTACTGGGGACCCAGTACTTC	CASSLAGSHLLGTQYF
NA	NA	TRBV7-9	TRBJ2-5	TGTGCCAGCAGCTTTCTTATTCAAGAGACCCAGTACTTC	CASSFLIQETQYF
NA	TRBD2	TRBV2	TRBJ2-3	TGTGCCAGCAGTAAGGGACTAGCGGGAGGGCCGAGCACAGATACGCAGTATTTT	CASSKGLAGGPSTDTQYF
NA	NA	TRBV9	TRBJ2-2	TGTGCCAGCAGCACACAGGGTAACACCGGGGAGCTGTTTTTT	CASSTQGNTGELFF
NA	TRBD1	TRBV18	TRBJ1-1	TGTGCCAGCTCACCAGGGACAGAGAACACTGAAGCTTTCTTT	CASSPGTENTEAFF
few	NA	TRBV7-9	TRBJ2-7	TGTGCCAGCAGCTTAGCCACCCAGGGCGAGCAGTACTTC	CASSLATQGEQYF
few	TRBD1	TRBV12-5	TRBJ2-5	TGTGCTAGTGGTTTGGTGACAGGGGGACAAGAGACCCAGTACTTC	CASGLVTGGQETQYF